This TCR beta chain emerged from a study of blood T cell repertoires in COVID-19. Study details: T cells, B-cell-depleted T cells, or PBMCs provided the cDNA or gDNA that served as material.

The assay was immunoSEQ multiplex PCR, and TCRdb's table has in-frame clones only and misses some. The sample yields 300,000 to 400,000 clones, approximately 87% seen once. Participants' own reports of clinical history determined their cohort assignment. This clone was recorded once. Per germline, CDR1 SQVTM and CDR2 ANQGSEA. V lost 1 base and J lost 6; bases outside the gene matches: 8. The CDR3 extends over 15 amino acids. Material: PBMCs or T cells enriched from blood (not recorded which). The J gene is TRBJ2-1, the V gene TRBV29-1, with 8 nucleotides matching TRBD1. The TCR was taken from a woman under 40 with acute COVID-19. The CDR3 DNA follows: TGCAGCGTTGAAGCCCCCGGACAGGGCGTCAATGAGCAGTTCTTC. Protein sequence: CSVEAPGQGVNEQFF.